Below, one TCR beta chain is given with its context. These data originate in a study of T cell changes during pregnancy in multiple sclerosis. TCRdb keeps only in-frame clones here, not all; method: immunoSEQ multiplex PCR. The repertoire consists of about 130,000 clones, with around 95% occurring once and the leading ten covering more than 0.4%. CDR1 is LNHDA, CDR2 SQIVND, per germline (reference sequence). V shed 3 bases, J shed 5 bases, and the junction held 10 bases outside the gene matches. CDR3 length: 18 residues. Here the sequenced sample was peripheral blood, taken after pregnancy. The rearrangement joins TRBV19 to TRBJ2-6, with 10 nucleotides matching TRBD1. This clonotype originated in a female donor with multiple sclerosis, enrolled in a pregnancy study. CDR3 coding DNA: TGTGCCAGTAGTATTAAGGTGGACAGGGGGACCTGGGCCAACGTCCTGACTTTC. Translating gives CASSIKVDRGTWANVLTF.